This TCR beta chain was observed in a study of cytomegalovirus exposure and HLA in healthy donors. Whole-study findings and limits: A later analysis linked a missense DCLRE1C variant to TCR beta V- and J-gene trimming. Available immune exposure information covered CMV serostatus only. In vitro experiments confirmed that a few CMV-associated chains were specific for CMV antigens.

The PCR was carried out with 60 Vbeta primers and 13 Jbeta primers. Repertoires were generated with immunoSEQ multiplex PCR, while TCRdb's copy carries only in-frame clones and drops some. The sample consists of about 120,000 clones, 65% to 90% of them appearing once. Points on this clone: The antigen is not known.

The V gene's germline CDR1 is SGHAT and CDR2 FQNNGV. V dropped 5 bases and J dropped 11; count of bases not matched to a gene: 7. The CDR3 is made up of 13 amino acids. This clonotype was sampled from a woman aged 40 to 50 in good health and CMV-seronegative. The sample comprised PBMCs. The V and J genes are TRBV11-2 and TRBJ2-1; 9 bases fit TRBD2. The CDR3 coding sequence is TGTGCCAGCAGCACAGCGGGGGGACCCAAGCAGTTCTTC. Translation: CASSTAGGPKQFF.